This TCR beta chain was sequenced during a study of spatial heterogeneity in lung cancer. Time point defined: blood at routine non-recurrence follow-up after resection. One entry per CDR3 protein results from TCRdb running MiXCR on the 5' RACE reads. The table has more than 40,000 distinct CDR3 sequences, 22% seen once; the top ten hold less than 8.5%. This CDR3 is built from 14 residues. Between the trimmed V and J ends, which lost 5 bases and 3 bases, there was a span of 15 bases. Germline V gene lookup returns CDR1 SGHRS and CDR2 YFSETQ. The rearrangement joins TRBV5-1 to TRBJ2-7; D gene unclear. The receptor was derived from a female donor with early-stage non-small cell lung cancer. The starting material was PBMCs, obtained at follow-up. In DNA, the CDR3 is TGCGCCAGCAGGGCAGGAAACAACTTCTACGAGCAGTACTTC. Its protein is CASRAGNNFYEQYF.